This TCR beta chain originates from a study of T-cell memory formation after mild COVID-19. Across the whole study: Among the donors, TCR clusters were largely specific to each donor.

Germline trimming cut 1 base from V and 3 bases from J; bases unmatched to any gene: 3. Germline V lookup: CDR1 KGHSH, CDR2 LQKENI. The CDR3 length is 16 residues. TCR alpha and TCR beta cDNA libraries with sample barcodes and UMIs came from 5'RACE using constant-segment primers. TCRdb reanalysed the 5' RACE reads using MiXCR and keeps one entry per CDR3 protein. Of a few hundred thousand distinct CDR3 sequences detected, under 25% appear once; the ten largest clones hold roughly an eighth. The sequence was collected from an adult woman who had mild COVID-19 (a few samples of this study predate the infection). Cell type and time point are not known. This chain connects TRBV18 to TRBJ2-1, with TRBD2 matching over 10 bases. Input material: PBMCs or a T cell subset sorted from them (not recorded which). CDR3 DNA: TGTGCCAGCTCACCACTTGGGACTAGCGTCTACAATGAGCAGTTCTTC. Its translation: CASSPLGTSVYNEQFF.